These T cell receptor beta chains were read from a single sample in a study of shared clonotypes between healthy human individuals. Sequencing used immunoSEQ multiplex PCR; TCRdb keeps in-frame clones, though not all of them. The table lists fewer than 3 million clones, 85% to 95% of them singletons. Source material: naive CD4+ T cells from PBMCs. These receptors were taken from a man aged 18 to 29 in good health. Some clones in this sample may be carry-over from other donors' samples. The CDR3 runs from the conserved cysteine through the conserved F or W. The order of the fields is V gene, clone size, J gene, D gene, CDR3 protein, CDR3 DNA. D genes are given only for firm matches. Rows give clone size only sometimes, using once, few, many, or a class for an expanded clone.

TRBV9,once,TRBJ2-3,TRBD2,CASSRAGGSTDTQYF,TGTGCCAGCTCCAGAGCGGGAGGGTCCACAGATACGCAGTATTTT
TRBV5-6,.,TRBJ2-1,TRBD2,CASSLFSGIYNEQFF,TGTGCCAGCAGCCTGTTTAGCGGGATATACAATGAGCAGTTCTTC
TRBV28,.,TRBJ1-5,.,CASSPTGQAQPQHF,TGTGCCAGCAGCCCCACGGGACAAGCTCAGCCCCAGCATTTT
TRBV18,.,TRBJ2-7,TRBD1,CASSPRTGGYEQYF,TGTGCCAGCTCACCACGGACAGGGGGCTACGAGCAGTACTTC
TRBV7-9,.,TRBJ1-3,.,CASSLSSYGPENTIYF,TGTGCCAGCAGCTTATCCTCCTACGGACCAGAAAACACCATATATTTT
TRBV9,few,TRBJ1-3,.,CASSARDGSGNTIYF,TGTGCCAGCAGCGCCAGGGATGGCTCTGGAAACACCATATATTTT
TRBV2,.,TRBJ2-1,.,CASSEYPEGSSYNEQFF,TGTGCCAGCAGTGAATACCCGGAGGGGAGCTCCTACAATGAGCAGTTCTTC
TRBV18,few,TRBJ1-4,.,CASSPGSNEKLFF,TGTGCCAGCTCACCAGGGTCTAATGAAAAACTGTTTTTT
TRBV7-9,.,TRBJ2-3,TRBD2,CASSSSGGEIDTQYF,TGTGCCAGCAGCTCCTCCGGGGGGGAGATAGATACGCAGTATTTT
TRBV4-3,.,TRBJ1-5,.,CASSQDAGYSNQPQHF,TGCGCCAGCAGCCAAGATGCCGGCTATAGCAATCAGCCCCAGCATTTT
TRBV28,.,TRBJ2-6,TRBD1,CASDTGGAYGANVLTF,TGTGCCAGCGATACAGGGGGCGCGTATGGGGCCAACGTCCTGACTTTC
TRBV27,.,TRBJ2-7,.,CASRIQGGSYEQYF,TGTGCCAGCAGGATACAGGGGGGGTCCTACGAGCAGTACTTC
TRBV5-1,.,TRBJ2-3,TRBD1,CASSLQGITDTQYF,TGCGCCAGCAGCTTACAGGGGATCACAGATACGCAGTATTTT
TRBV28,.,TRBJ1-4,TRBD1,CASSLTTGGGEKLFF,TGTGCCAGCAGTTTAACCACAGGGGGCGGGGAAAAACTGTTTTTT
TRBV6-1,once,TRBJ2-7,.,CASSVRGGTYEQYF,TGTGCCAGCAGCGTCAGGGGGGGAACCTACGAGCAGTACTTC
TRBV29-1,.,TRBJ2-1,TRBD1,CSVDPYLDRERNNEQFF,TGCAGCGTTGACCCCTACTTGGACAGGGAACGGAACAATGAGCAGTTCTTC
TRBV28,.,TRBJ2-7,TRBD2,CASSLSLSVGGGTFYEQYF,TGTGCCAGCAGTTTATCATTGAGTGTTGGCGGGGGAACTTTTTACGAGCAGTACTTC
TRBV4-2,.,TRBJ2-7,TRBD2,CASSQDLSGTSYEQYF,TGTGCCAGCAGCCAAGACCTTAGCGGGACCTCCTACGAGCAGTACTTC
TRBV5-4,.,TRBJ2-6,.,CASTRGGGTFSGANVLTF,TGTGCCAGCACCCGGGGAGGGGGCACTTTCTCTGGGGCCAACGTCCTGACTTTC
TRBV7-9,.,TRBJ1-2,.,CASSPGGIYYGYTF,TGTGCCAGCAGCCCGGGCGGAATTTACTATGGCTACACCTTC
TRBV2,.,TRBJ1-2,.,CASRDDQYGYTF,TGTGCCAGCAGAGACGATCAGTACGGCTACACCTTC